The sequence of this TCR beta chain was determined in a study of yellow fever vaccine responses in identical twins. MiXCR was run by TCRdb on the RT-PCR reads, yielding one entry per CDR3 protein. The sample shows roughly 1,900 distinct CDR3 sequences, around 86% of them seen only once. The sample in question was T cells from blood (PBMCs), unsorted or a sorted subset (not recorded which), obtained before or after yellow fever vaccination (not recorded which). The clonotype comes from a woman younger than 30 who received the yellow fever vaccine.

The CDR3 sequence is CASRPNSGTGNHHEQYF. DNA of the CDR3: TGTGCCAGCAGACCCAACTCCGGGACAGGGAATCACCACGAGCAGTACTTC. The gene calls are TRBV28 and TRBJ2-7; TRBD1 matches 9 bases. This CDR3 has 17 amino acids. J gave up 5 bases and V 6 bases, and 17 bases lay outside the gene matches. CDR1 and CDR2 (germline): MDHEN, SYDVKM.